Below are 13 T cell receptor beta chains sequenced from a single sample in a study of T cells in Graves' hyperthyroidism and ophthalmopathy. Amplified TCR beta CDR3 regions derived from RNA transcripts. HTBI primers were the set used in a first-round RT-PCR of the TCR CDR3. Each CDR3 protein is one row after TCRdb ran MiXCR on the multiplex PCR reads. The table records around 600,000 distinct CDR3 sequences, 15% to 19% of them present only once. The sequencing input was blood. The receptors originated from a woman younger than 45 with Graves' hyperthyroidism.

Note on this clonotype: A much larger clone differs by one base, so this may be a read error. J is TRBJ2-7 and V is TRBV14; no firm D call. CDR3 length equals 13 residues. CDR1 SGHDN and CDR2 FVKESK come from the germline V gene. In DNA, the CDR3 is TGTGCCAGCGGCCAAGCGTGGTCCTACGAGCAGTACTTC. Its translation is CASGQAWSYEQYF.

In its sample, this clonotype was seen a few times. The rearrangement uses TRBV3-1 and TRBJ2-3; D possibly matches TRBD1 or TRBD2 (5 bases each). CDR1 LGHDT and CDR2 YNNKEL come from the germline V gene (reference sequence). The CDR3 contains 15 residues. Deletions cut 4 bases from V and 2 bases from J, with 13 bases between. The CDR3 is CASSPLTGATDTQYF. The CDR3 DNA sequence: TGTGCCAGCAGCCCATTAACCGGGGCCACAGATACGCAGTATTTT.

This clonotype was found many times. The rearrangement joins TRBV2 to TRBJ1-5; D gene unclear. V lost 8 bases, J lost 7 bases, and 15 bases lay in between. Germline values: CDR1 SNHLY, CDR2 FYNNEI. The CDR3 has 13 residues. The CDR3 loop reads CASVRGPRQPQHF. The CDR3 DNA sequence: TGTGCCAGCGTCCGAGGGCCCCGCCAGCCCCAGCATTTT.

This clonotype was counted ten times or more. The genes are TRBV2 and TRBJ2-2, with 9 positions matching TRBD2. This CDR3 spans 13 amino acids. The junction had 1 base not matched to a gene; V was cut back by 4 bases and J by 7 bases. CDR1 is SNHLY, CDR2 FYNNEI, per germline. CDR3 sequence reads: CASSVAGVGELFF. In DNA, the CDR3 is TGTGCCAGCAGTGTAGCGGGAGTCGGGGAGCTGTTTTTT.

The DNA of the CDR3 is TGTGCCAGCAGCTCCGCTCAAGGCATTCAGTACTTC. Amino acids: CASSSAQGIQYF. The V and J genes are TRBV7-9 and TRBJ2-4; D remains ambiguous. With 4 bases removed from V and 9 bases from J, the gap between germline ends came to 10 bases. Germline V gene data show CDR1 as SEHNR and CDR2 as FQNEAQ (reference sequence). This CDR3 region has 12 residues.

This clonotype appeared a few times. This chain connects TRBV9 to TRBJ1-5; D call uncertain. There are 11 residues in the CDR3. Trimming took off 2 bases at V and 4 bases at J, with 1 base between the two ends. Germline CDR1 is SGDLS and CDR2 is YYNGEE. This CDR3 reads CASSVNQPQHF. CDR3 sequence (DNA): TGTGCCAGCAGCGTGAATCAGCCCCAGCATTTT.

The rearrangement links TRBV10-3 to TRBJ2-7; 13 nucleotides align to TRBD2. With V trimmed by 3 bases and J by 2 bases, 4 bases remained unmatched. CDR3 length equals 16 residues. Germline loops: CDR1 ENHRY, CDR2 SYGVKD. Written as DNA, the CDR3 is TGTGCCATCAGTGACGGACTAGCGGGGGAACCCTACGAGCAGTACTTC. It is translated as CAISDGLAGEPYEQYF.

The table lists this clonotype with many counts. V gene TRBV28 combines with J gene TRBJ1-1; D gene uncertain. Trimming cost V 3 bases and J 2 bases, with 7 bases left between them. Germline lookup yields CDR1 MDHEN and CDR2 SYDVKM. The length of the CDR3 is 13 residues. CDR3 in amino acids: CASSFGINTEAFF. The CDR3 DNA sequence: TGTGCCAGCAGTTTTGGCATAAACACTGAAGCTTTCTTT.

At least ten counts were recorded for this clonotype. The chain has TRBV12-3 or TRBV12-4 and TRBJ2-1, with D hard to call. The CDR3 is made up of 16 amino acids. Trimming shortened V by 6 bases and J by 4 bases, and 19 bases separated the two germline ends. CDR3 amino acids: CASSNRLAPPYNEQFF. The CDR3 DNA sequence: TGTGCCAGCAGCAATCGACTCGCCCCGCCATACAATGAGCAGTTCTTC.

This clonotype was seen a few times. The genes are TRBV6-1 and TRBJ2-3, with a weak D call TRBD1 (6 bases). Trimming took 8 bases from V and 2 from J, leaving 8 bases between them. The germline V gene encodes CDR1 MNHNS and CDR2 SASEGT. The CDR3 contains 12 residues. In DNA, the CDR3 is TGTGCCAGCGACAGGAACACAGATACGCAGTATTTT. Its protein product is CASDRNTDTQYF.

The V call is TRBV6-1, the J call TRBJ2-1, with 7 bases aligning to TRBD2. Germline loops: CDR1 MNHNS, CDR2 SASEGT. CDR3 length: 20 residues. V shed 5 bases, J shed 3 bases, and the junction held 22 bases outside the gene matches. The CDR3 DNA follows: TGTGCCAGCAGTCGGGGACTAACGGGATGGGTCTCCATGAGCTACAATGAGCAGTTCTTC. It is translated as CASSRGLTGWVSMSYNEQFF.

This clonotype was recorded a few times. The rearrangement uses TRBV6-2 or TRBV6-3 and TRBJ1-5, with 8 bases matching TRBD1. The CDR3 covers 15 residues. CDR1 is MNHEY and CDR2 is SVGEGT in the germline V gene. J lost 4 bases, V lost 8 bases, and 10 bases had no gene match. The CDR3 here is CASDRGQGWNQPQHF. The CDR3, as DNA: TGTGCCAGCGACCGAGGACAGGGATGGAATCAGCCCCAGCATTTT.

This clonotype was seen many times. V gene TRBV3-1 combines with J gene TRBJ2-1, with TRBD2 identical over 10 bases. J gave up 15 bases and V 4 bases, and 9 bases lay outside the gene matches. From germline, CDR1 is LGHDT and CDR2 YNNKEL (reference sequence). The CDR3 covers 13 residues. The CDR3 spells CASSPAGGDQTFF. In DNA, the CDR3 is TGTGCCAGCAGCCCAGCGGGAGGGGACCAGACGTTCTTC.